The rows below give T cell receptor beta chains drawn from one sample of a study of blood T cell repertoires in COVID-19. Using immunoSEQ multiplex PCR, the repertoire was profiled, and TCRdb retains in-frame clones only, with some absent. This table holds approximately 530,000 clones, roughly 91% found once. Material: peripheral blood. These receptors were obtained from a woman in her forties or fifties with COVID-19, enrolled during active disease. CDR3s include the opening cysteine and the closing phenylalanine or tryptophan. Fields, in order: J gene, V gene, D gene, CDR3 protein. A D gene is named only where the DNA matches it firmly.

J gene: TRBJ2-2; V gene: TRBV7-2; D gene: .; CDR3 protein: CASRASSGTGELFF
J gene: TRBJ1-1; V gene: TRBV18; D gene: TRBD1; CDR3 protein: CASSFGTGETEAFF
J gene: TRBJ1-5; V gene: TRBV3-1/TRBV3-2; D gene: .; CDR3 protein: CASSQDFQEHQPQHF
J gene: TRBJ2-7; V gene: TRBV11-2; D gene: .; CDR3 protein: CASSSSTYEQYF
J gene: TRBJ1-3; V gene: TRBV6-5; D gene: .; CDR3 protein: CASVRQIDSGNTIYF
J gene: TRBJ2-3; V gene: TRBV19; D gene: .; CDR3 protein: CASSSRAFGGDTQYF
J gene: TRBJ2-5; V gene: TRBV27; D gene: TRBD1; CDR3 protein: CASADRGHQETQYF
J gene: TRBJ1-4; V gene: TRBV11-2; D gene: .; CDR3 protein: CASSPKGFAGEKLFF
J gene: TRBJ2-3; V gene: TRBV12-5; D gene: TRBD2; CDR3 protein: CASGLGTSGGTQYF
J gene: TRBJ1-1; V gene: TRBV5-1; D gene: .; CDR3 protein: CASSLDPAVAAFF
J gene: TRBJ2-6; V gene: TRBV29-1; D gene: .; CDR3 protein: CSVGQSGANVLTF
J gene: TRBJ1-1; V gene: TRBV5-1; D gene: .; CDR3 protein: CASSPLGGESTEAFF
J gene: TRBJ2-3; V gene: TRBV6-6; D gene: .; CDR3 protein: CASSHRGAITDTQYF
J gene: TRBJ2-7; V gene: TRBV7-6; D gene: TRBD2; CDR3 protein: CASSSAKGGTSDSYEQYF
J gene: TRBJ2-7; V gene: TRBV3-1/TRBV3-2; D gene: .; CDR3 protein: CASSQEGPKYEQYF
J gene: TRBJ1-1; V gene: TRBV7-9; D gene: .; CDR3 protein: CASSRGGGGGTEAFF
J gene: TRBJ2-1; V gene: TRBV7-7; D gene: TRBD2; CDR3 protein: CASSLDGTSGGYEQFF
J gene: TRBJ1-4; V gene: TRBV5-1; D gene: .; CDR3 protein: CASSDSSTNEKLFF
J gene: TRBJ2-7; V gene: TRBV27; D gene: TRBD1; CDR3 protein: CASSLGVGTANHEQYF
J gene: TRBJ1-1; V gene: TRBV5-6; D gene: .; CDR3 protein: CASILRNTEAFF
J gene: TRBJ1-2; V gene: TRBV19; D gene: TRBD1; CDR3 protein: CASNLGTGGNKGYTF
J gene: TRBJ2-7; V gene: TRBV7-8; D gene: .; CDR3 protein: CASSSTQGNEQYF
J gene: TRBJ1-3; V gene: TRBV6-5; D gene: .; CDR3 protein: CAIYSGVGAGNTIYF
J gene: TRBJ1-4; V gene: TRBV5-1; D gene: .; CDR3 protein: CASSTGSNEKLFF
J gene: TRBJ2-2; V gene: TRBV19; D gene: .; CDR3 protein: CASSIHKLGGHTGELFF
J gene: TRBJ1-6; V gene: TRBV6-5; D gene: TRBD1; CDR3 protein: CASSYSTGQGNSPLHF
J gene: TRBJ2-3; V gene: TRBV2; D gene: TRBD2; CDR3 protein: CASSKTSGGVGGTDTQYF
J gene: TRBJ1-5; V gene: TRBV28; D gene: .; CDR3 protein: CASSPTDVGPYSNQPQHF
J gene: TRBJ2-7; V gene: TRBV27; D gene: .; CDR3 protein: CASRGAPEEQYF
J gene: TRBJ2-2; V gene: TRBV25-1; D gene: .; CDR3 protein: CARVGAGELFF
J gene: TRBJ2-6; V gene: TRBV5-1; D gene: .; CDR3 protein: CASSLARSSGANVLTF
J gene: TRBJ1-2; V gene: TRBV7-2; D gene: .; CDR3 protein: CASSPVSFSGYTF
J gene: TRBJ2-2; V gene: TRBV4-2; D gene: TRBD2; CDR3 protein: CASSQLLAGDYTGELFF
J gene: TRBJ2-3; V gene: TRBV12-5; D gene: .; CDR3 protein: CASGLQSTDTQYF
J gene: TRBJ2-5; V gene: TRBV19; D gene: .; CDR3 protein: CASSIAQDLGETQYF
J gene: TRBJ1-5; V gene: TRBV6-5; D gene: .; CDR3 protein: CASRTSSNQPQHF
J gene: TRBJ1-5; V gene: TRBV30; D gene: .; CDR3 protein: CAWSLEKRQPQHF
J gene: TRBJ2-1; V gene: TRBV7-6; D gene: .; CDR3 protein: CASSSGYPSSYNEQFF
J gene: TRBJ2-2; V gene: TRBV7-6; D gene: .; CDR3 protein: CASSLARTSGELFF
J gene: TRBJ2-3; V gene: TRBV5-1; D gene: TRBD2; CDR3 protein: CASSPSPAGGFFTDTQYF
J gene: TRBJ1-1; V gene: TRBV5-1; D gene: TRBD1; CDR3 protein: CASSQYRGENTEAFF
J gene: TRBJ2-2; V gene: TRBV12-3/TRBV12-4; D gene: .; CDR3 protein: CASRAVNTGELFF
J gene: TRBJ1-2; V gene: TRBV30; D gene: .; CDR3 protein: CAGGVGASGYTF
J gene: TRBJ2-3; V gene: TRBV19; D gene: .; CDR3 protein: CASRLSGTDTQYF
J gene: TRBJ2-3; V gene: TRBV5-1; D gene: TRBD2; CDR3 protein: CASSRRGDRTDTQYF
J gene: TRBJ2-5; V gene: TRBV2; D gene: .; CDR3 protein: CASSAGGRETQYF
J gene: TRBJ1-1; V gene: TRBV12-3/TRBV12-4; D gene: .; CDR3 protein: CASSPGRDTEAFF
J gene: TRBJ2-7; V gene: TRBV29-1; D gene: .; CDR3 protein: CSVVIRQREQYF